This T cell receptor (beta chain) was sequenced during a study of blood T cell repertoires in COVID-19. This CDR3 has 16 residues. The V end lost 2 bases, the J end lost 6 bases, and 14 bases lay between the germline ends. Germline V gene sequence: CDR1 MNHEY, CDR2 SMNVEV (reference sequence). In the authors' methods: Reference gene primer amplification gave estimated nucleated cell counts. Sequencing was performed with immunoSEQ multiplex PCR; in TCRdb, only in-frame clones are kept and a portion is missing. That table furnishes V, J and clone size, whereas the DNA furnished D and trimming. The repertoire holds fewer than 250,000 clones, about 85% seen once, with 0.72% in the top ten.

The V call is TRBV27, the J call TRBJ1-6; D possibly corresponds to TRBD1 (6 bases). The clonotype originates from a man aged 40-55 years with acute or convalescent COVID-19. Sequenced sample: peripheral blood. The CDR3 reads CASSLKGGLFNSPLHF. CDR3 sequence (DNA): TGTGCCAGCAGTTTAAAAGGGGGATTATTTAATTCACCCCTCCACTTT.